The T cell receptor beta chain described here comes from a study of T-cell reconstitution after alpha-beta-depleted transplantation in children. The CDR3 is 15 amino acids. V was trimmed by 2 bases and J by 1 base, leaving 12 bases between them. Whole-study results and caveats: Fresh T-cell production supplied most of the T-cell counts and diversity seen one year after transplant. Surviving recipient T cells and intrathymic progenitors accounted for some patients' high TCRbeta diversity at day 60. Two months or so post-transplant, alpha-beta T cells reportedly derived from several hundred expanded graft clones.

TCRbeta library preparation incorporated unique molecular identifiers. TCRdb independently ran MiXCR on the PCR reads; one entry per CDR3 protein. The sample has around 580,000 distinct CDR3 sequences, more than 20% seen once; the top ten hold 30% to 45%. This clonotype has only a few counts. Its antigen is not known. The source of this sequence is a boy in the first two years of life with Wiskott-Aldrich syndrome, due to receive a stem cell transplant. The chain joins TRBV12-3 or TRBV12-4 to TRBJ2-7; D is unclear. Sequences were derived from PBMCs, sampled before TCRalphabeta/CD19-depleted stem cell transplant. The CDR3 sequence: CASSLRALLSYEQYF. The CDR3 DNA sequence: TGTGCCAGCAGTTTAAGGGCTCTTCTATCCTACGAGCAGTACTTC.